The 25 T cell receptor beta chains below were found in one sample sequenced in a study of T cells after posttransplantation cyclophosphamide. Sampled 1 year posttransplant, controls received myeloablative marrow transplants, methotrexate and a calcineurin inhibitor. Here immunoSEQ multiplex PCR was the method, and the copy in TCRdb shows in-frame clones only, minus some. Of tens of thousands of clones listed, roughly nine tenths are singletons. The sample was PBMCs, taken after an allogeneic stem cell transplant with a calcineurin inhibitor and methotrexate. The receptors shown here come from a female patient aged 50 to 65 who received an allogeneic stem cell transplant from an unrelated donor, was CMV-positive, and had chronic GVHD only. Some T cells could come from the graft donor.

The chain recombines TRBV7-9 with TRBJ2-1; 9 positions agree with TRBD1. CDR1 SEHNR and CDR2 FQNEAQ come from the germline V gene (reference sequence). This CDR3 has 13 amino acids. Trimming cost V 11 bases and J 9 bases; bases outside gene matches: 11. This CDR3 is CAAADRGDSEQFF. CDR3 nucleotides: TGTGCCGCCGCGGACAGGGGTGATAGTGAGCAGTTCTTC.

J is TRBJ2-3 and V is TRBV11-3, with 8 positions matching TRBD2. CDR1 is SGHNT and CDR2 is YENEEA in the germline V gene. V lost 1 base and J lost 4; bases outside the gene matches: 4. This CDR3 has 15 amino acids. The CDR3 DNA reads as TGTGCCAGCAGCTTAGGGGGACTAGAGGCAGATACGCAGTATTTT. Its translation is CASSLGGLEADTQYF.

This clone has a single count. The chain joins TRBV6-1 to TRBJ2-1; 10 nucleotides agree with TRBD2. Germline loops: CDR1 MNHNS, CDR2 SASEGT. The CDR3 length is 15 residues. The J segment lost 4 bases and the V segment lost 0 bases, leaving 0 bases of the junction unmatched. The CDR3 DNA reads as TGTGCCAGCAGTGAAGCTAGCGGGAGGTACAATGAGCAGTTCTTC. It is translated as CASSEASGRYNEQFF.

The chain uses TRBV2 and TRBJ1-5, with D unclear. Trimming took off 3 bases at V and 0 bases at J, with 12 bases between the two ends. This CDR3 contains 16 residues. Germline CDR1 SNHLY, CDR2 FYNNEI. DNA for the CDR3: TGTGCCAGCAGTGAGATTCCCGGGAATAGCAATCAGCCCCAGCATTTT. It yields the protein CASSEIPGNSNQPQHF.

The chain joins TRBV4-1 to TRBJ2-5; 7 nucleotides agree with TRBD2. The end of the DNA fits TRBJ2-7 better, so the J call may be wrong. CDR3 size: 15 residues. The germline V gene encodes CDR1 MGHRA and CDR2 YSYEKL. Here the CDR3 reads CASSQDLAASYEQYF. DNA of the CDR3: TGCGCCAGCAGCCAAGACCTAGCGGCGTCCTACGAGCAGTACTTC.

The chain links TRBV6-1 to TRBJ2-3; the D gene is possibly TRBD1 (6 bases). Looked up from germline, CDR1 is MNHNS and CDR2 is SASEGT. The CDR3 spans 16 residues. The V gene lost 0 bases and the J gene lost 5 bases, with 15 bases spanning the gap. CDR3 DNA: TGTGCCAGCAGTGAAGCCTCTCGACAGGTTGTAGATACGCAGTATTTT. Protein: CASSEASRQVVDTQYF.

V and J are TRBV2 and TRBJ2-5, with 10 positions matching TRBD1. The CDR3 covers 12 residues. CDR1 is SNHLY, CDR2 FYNNEI, per germline. Germline trimming cut 5 bases from V and 13 bases from J; bases unmatched to any gene: 7. Here the CDR3 reads CASSRVGTGVYF. The CDR3 DNA sequence: TGTGCCAGCAGTCGAGTCGGGACAGGGGTGTACTTC. The variable domain in full, completed from reference TRBV2 and TRBJ2-5, reads EPEVTQTPSHQVTQMGQEVILRCVPISNHLYFYWYRQILGQKVEFLVSFYNNEISEKSEIFDDQFSVERPDGSNFTLKIRSTKLEDSAMYFCASSRVGTGVYFGPGTRLLVL.

V gene TRBV15 combines with J gene TRBJ2-1; maybe TRBD2 (5 bases). The germline CDR1 and CDR2 sequences are LNHNV and YYDKDF (reference sequence). The CDR3 spans 14 residues. The ends were cut back, 5 bases at V and 5 bases at J, with 13 bases in the middle. In nucleotides, the CDR3 is TGTGCCACCAGCTCCGGGAAGATCAACAATGAGCAGTTCTTC. It codes for CATSSGKINNEQFF.

The V call is TRBV7-2, the J call TRBJ2-7; 13 bases fit TRBD2. This CDR3 is built from 14 residues. Losses at the gene ends were 5 bases for V and 7 bases for J; bases not matched to a gene: 5. In germline, CDR1 is SGHTA, CDR2 FQGNSA. Here the CDR3 reads CASSTGLAGHEQYF. Written as DNA, the CDR3 is TGTGCCAGCAGCACGGGACTAGCGGGACATGAGCAGTACTTC.

DNA of the CDR3: TGTGCCATCAATGCAGCGGGGGCCCAAGAGACCCAGTACTTC. Its protein product is CAINAAGAQETQYF. This chain joins TRBV10-3 and TRBJ2-5; 8 positions agree with TRBD2. The CDR3 sequence is 14 residues long. CDR1 is ENHRY, CDR2 SYGVKD, per germline. After removal of 7 bases from V and 1 base from J, the junction contained 5 bases not matched to a gene.

The chain is built from TRBV7-9 and TRBJ2-3; a possible D gene is TRBD2 (6 bases). Trimming stripped 3 bases from V and 1 base from J, with 17 bases between. This CDR3 spans 17 amino acids. Germline V CDR1 and CDR2: SEHNR, FQNEAQ (reference sequence). The CDR3, as DNA: TGTGCCAGCAGCTTCCTTACTATCAGGAGGGGCACAGATACGCAGTATTTT. Its translation is CASSFLTIRRGTDTQYF.

The rearrangement uses TRBV14 and TRBJ2-5; TRBD2 matches 15 bases. This CDR3 has 19 amino acids. CDR1 SGHDN and CDR2 FVKESK come from the germline V gene. The V and J ends lost 4 bases and 2 bases, in that order; junction bases with no gene match: 11. The CDR3 DNA reads TGTGCCAGCAGCCTATATGGACTAGCGGGAGGGCCGTTTCAAGAGACCCAGTACTTC. This codes for CASSLYGLAGGPFQETQYF.

The chain links TRBV7-2 to TRBJ2-5; the D gene is possibly TRBD1 (6 bases). The V end was cut by 6 bases, the J end by 0 bases, with 11 bases between. CDR1 and CDR2 from the germline V gene are SGHTA and FQGNSA. The length of the CDR3 is 14 residues. CDR3 sequence: CASRVDSNQETQYF. In DNA, the CDR3 is TGTGCCAGCAGAGTGGACAGCAACCAAGAGACCCAGTACTTC.

V and J are TRBV19 and TRBJ2-1; the match to TRBD2 covers 8 bases. The CDR3 runs 16 residues. V trimming: 4 bases; J trimming: 0 bases; junction bases outside the gene matches: 5. Per germline, CDR1 LNHDA and CDR2 SQIVND (reference sequence). The CDR3 DNA reads TGTGCCAGTAGTACACTAGCGGCTAGCTCCTACAATGAGCAGTTCTTC. This translates into CASSTLAASSYNEQFF.

The rearrangement links TRBV6-1 to TRBJ2-5, with 14 bases aligning to TRBD2. V gave up 8 bases and J gave up 5 bases; unmatched junction bases: 7. CDR1 and CDR2 from the germline V gene are MNHNS and SASEGT. This CDR3 spans 15 amino acids. The chain's CDR3 is CASFKGLAGDETQYF. Written as DNA, the CDR3 is TGTGCCAGCTTTAAGGGACTAGCGGGGGACGAGACCCAGTACTTC.

This chain joins TRBV6-1 and TRBJ2-7; D not certain. CDR3 length: 13 amino acids. Germline V gives CDR1 MNHNS, CDR2 SASEGT. Trimming took 5 bases from V and 6 from J, leaving 14 bases between them. In DNA form, the CDR3 reads TGTGCCAGCAGTTCCGGCAGGCTGTTCGAGCAGTACTTC. Protein sequence: CASSSGRLFEQYF.

The rearrangement uses TRBV5-1 and TRBJ2-1; 10 nucleotides align to TRBD2. Germline V gene data show CDR1 as SGHRS and CDR2 as YFSETQ. The CDR3 spans 14 residues. Germline trimming cut 2 bases from V and 8 bases from J; bases unmatched to any gene: 4. Here the CDR3 reads CASSFLAGAYEQFF. CDR3 DNA sequence: TGCGCCAGCAGCTTCCTAGCGGGAGCCTATGAGCAGTTCTTC.

This clone occurred a few times. This chain uses TRBV6-6 with TRBJ1-5; 7 positions match TRBD1. The V gene's germline CDR1 is MNHNY and CDR2 SVGAGI (reference sequence). The CDR3 consists of 14 residues. V lost 6 bases and J lost 3; bases outside the gene matches: 5. CDR3 sequence: CASRRTGDNQPQHF. CDR3 nucleotide sequence: TGTGCCAGCAGGCGGACAGGTGACAATCAGCCCCAGCATTTT.

This chain uses TRBV27 with TRBJ1-6, with 7 bases identical to TRBD1. V lost 1 base, J lost 8 bases, and 8 bases stayed unmatched. The germline V gene has CDR1 MNHEY and CDR2 SMNVEV (reference sequence). This CDR3 has 16 residues. The CDR3 region has the DNA TGTGCCAGCAGTTTATTAGACAGGGTTGGGGATTCACCCCTCCACTTT. Translated: CASSLLDRVGDSPLHF.

The J gene is TRBJ2-2, the V gene TRBV27; weak D call: TRBD2 (5 bases). CDR1 is MNHEY and CDR2 is SMNVEV in the germline V gene (reference sequence). CDR3 length: 15 residues. V was clipped by 4 bases and J by 4 bases, with 13 bases between them. The CDR3 reads CASSWASRFTGELFF. In DNA, the CDR3 is TGTGCCAGCAGTTGGGCTAGCAGGTTCACCGGGGAGCTGTTTTTT.

This chain connects TRBV29-1 to TRBJ1-1; D is unclear. Trimming took off 7 bases at V and 1 base at J, with 10 bases between the two ends. This CDR3 has 12 residues. Germline CDR1 and CDR2: SQVTM and ANQGSEA. Here the CDR3 DNA reads TGCAGCGCAGACATATCGAACACTGAAGCTTTCTTT. Translating it yields CSADISNTEAFF. The full variable domain, completed using reference TRBV29-1 and TRBJ1-1, is SAVISQKPSRDICQRGTSLTIQCQVDSQVTMMFWYRQQPGQSLTLIATANQGSEATYESGFVIDKFPISRPNLTFSTLTVSNMSPEDSSIYLCSADISNTEAFFGQGTRLTVV.

This chain links TRBV7-3 with TRBJ1-1, with a possible D match to TRBD1 (6 bases). The germline V and J ends were trimmed by 4 bases and 3 bases, with 9 bases remaining between them. CDR1 and CDR2 from the germline V gene are SGHTA and FQGTGA. The CDR3 totals 13 residues. The chain's CDR3 is CASSSQGYTEAFF. In DNA form, the CDR3 reads TGTGCCAGCAGCTCACAGGGCTACACTGAAGCTTTCTTT.

The chain is built from TRBV6-5 and TRBJ2-3, with 12 nucleotides matching TRBD2. V was clipped by 5 bases and J by 4 bases; unmatched bases: 4. The CDR3 extends over 15 amino acids. Germline assignment: CDR1 MNHEY and CDR2 SVGAGI. The CDR3 spells CASSKRLAGADTQYF. CDR3 bases: TGTGCCAGCAGTAAGAGACTAGCGGGGGCAGATACGCAGTATTTT.

This clone was recorded only once. This chain links TRBV11-2 with TRBJ2-5; 7 bases map to TRBD2. V dropped 4 bases and J dropped 4; count of bases not matched to a gene: 6. Germline CDR1 SGHAT, CDR2 FQNNGV. The CDR3 has 14 residues. This CDR3 is CASSSAGRGETQYF. CDR3 sequence (DNA): TGTGCCAGCAGCTCCGCGGGGAGGGGAGAGACCCAGTACTTC.

This chain uses TRBV27 with TRBJ2-2, with 10 bases lining up with TRBD2. Germline CDR1 is MNHEY and CDR2 is SMNVEV (reference sequence). This CDR3 has 15 residues. V lost 10 bases and J lost 6; bases outside the gene matches: 11. The CDR3 region is CATSVLAGDAGELFF. CDR3 DNA: TGTGCCACCTCCGTTCTAGCGGGAGATGCCGGGGAGCTGTTTTTT.